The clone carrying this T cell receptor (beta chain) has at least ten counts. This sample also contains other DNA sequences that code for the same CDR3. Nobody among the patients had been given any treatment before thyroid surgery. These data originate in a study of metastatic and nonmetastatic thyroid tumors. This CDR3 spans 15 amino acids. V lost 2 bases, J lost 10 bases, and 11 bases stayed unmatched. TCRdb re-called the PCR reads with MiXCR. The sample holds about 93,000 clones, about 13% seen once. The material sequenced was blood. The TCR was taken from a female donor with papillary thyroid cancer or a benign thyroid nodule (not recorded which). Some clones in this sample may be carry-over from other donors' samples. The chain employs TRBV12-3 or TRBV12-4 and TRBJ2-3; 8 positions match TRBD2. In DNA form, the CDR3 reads TGTGCCAGCAGTTTACTCGGGAGGGCTGGATCGGCGCAGTATTTT. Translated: CASSLLGRAGSAQYF.